The next 9 T cell receptor beta chains were all read from a single sample in a study of cytomegalovirus exposure and HLA in healthy donors. The PCR contained 60 Vbeta and 13 Jbeta primers. Libraries were prepared by immunoSEQ multiplex PCR; TCRdb keeps only in-frame clonotypes and omits some of them. The repertoire includes more than 65,000 clones, almost 80% of them detected once, and approximately 6.5% sits in the top ten. The sequenced sample consisted of PBMCs. The source of these receptors is a female donor in good health and CMV-seronegative.

The chain couples TRBV27 to TRBJ2-7, with 10 bases lining up with TRBD2. CDR3 length: 15 residues. The V gene end was trimmed by 6 bases and the J gene end by 7 bases; junction bases not matched to a gene: 12. CDR1 is MNHEY and CDR2 is SMNVEV in the germline V gene (reference sequence). CDR3 sequence reads: CASSFSGLAPQEQYF. For the CDR3, the DNA is TGTGCCAGCAGCTTCTCGGGACTAGCGCCTCAAGAGCAGTACTTC.

The chain has TRBV5-6 and TRBJ2-6; 10 bases map to TRBD1. CDR1 SGHDT and CDR2 YYEEEE come from the germline V gene. J was trimmed by 2 bases and V by 4 bases; bases with no gene match: 3. This CDR3 has 16 residues. The CDR3 region is CASSTGQGAGANVLTF. The CDR3 nucleotides are TGTGCCAGCAGCACCGGACAGGGGGCTGGGGCCAACGTCCTGACTTTC.

The CDR3 region is CASSTGTGTTGNTIYF. CDR3 DNA: TGTGCCAGCAGCACTGGGACCGGGACAACTGGAAACACCATATATTTT. The chain is built from TRBV7-8 and TRBJ1-3; tentative D call: TRBD1 (6 bases). Germline V gene lookup returns CDR1 SGHVS and CDR2 FQNEAQ. Deletions cut 5 bases from V and 2 bases from J, with 16 bases between. The CDR3 contains 16 residues.

The chain is built from TRBV7-7 and TRBJ2-5, with TRBD2 matching 10 bases. Per germline, CDR1 SSHAT and CDR2 FNYEAQ (reference sequence). This CDR3 comprises 15 residues. Here the CDR3 reads CATLKSGGAGETQYF. As DNA, the CDR3 is TGTGCTACCCTTAAGAGCGGGGGGGCGGGAGAGACCCAGTACTTC.

The rearrangement uses TRBV6-5 and TRBJ1-2; TRBD1 matches at 8 bases. CDR3 length equals 15 residues. The germline V gene encodes CDR1 MNHEY and CDR2 SVGAGI. V lost 7 bases and J lost 1; bases outside the gene matches: 8. The CDR3 sequence: CASIKGQGLNYGYTF. The CDR3 nucleotides are TGTGCCAGCATTAAAGGACAGGGACTTAACTATGGCTACACCTTC.

This clone turned up a few times. The chain uses TRBV30 and TRBJ2-2, with 10 bases that match TRBD1. J lost 5 bases, V lost 2 bases, and 2 bases had no gene match. Germline V gene sequence: CDR1 GTSNPN, CDR2 SVGIG (reference sequence). CDR3 length equals 14 residues. Here the CDR3 DNA reads TGTGCCTGGAGTCTGGGACAGGGGACCGGGGAGCTGTTTTTT. Residues: CAWSLGQGTGELFF.

V gene TRBV4-1 combines with J gene TRBJ1-5; D is ambiguous. Between the trimmed V and J ends, which lost 1 base and 1 base, there was a span of 14 bases. Looked up from germline, CDR1 is MGHRA and CDR2 is YSYEKL. The CDR3 sequence is 17 residues long. DNA for the CDR3: TGCGCCAGCAGCCAAGCTGGGCCGCGAGTGAGCAATCAGCCCCAGCATTTT. Residues: CASSQAGPRVSNQPQHF.

The J gene is TRBJ2-7, the V gene TRBV7-2; 7 bases line up with TRBD1. CDR3 length: 11 residues. J lost 6 bases, V lost 9 bases, and 5 bases had no gene match. CDR1 is SGHTA, CDR2 FQGNSA, per germline. The CDR3 sequence is CASRQGVEQYF. The DNA of the CDR3 is TGTGCCAGTAGACAGGGCGTCGAGCAGTACTTC.

The rearrangement uses TRBV9 and TRBJ2-3, with 12 bases lining up with TRBD2. The germline V gene has CDR1 SGDLS and CDR2 YYNGEE. The CDR3 length is 19 residues. V dropped 0 bases and J dropped 1; count of bases not matched to a gene: 9. This CDR3 reads CASSVAPSGRATGTDTQYF. The CDR3 DNA is TGTGCCAGCAGCGTAGCTCCTAGCGGGAGGGCCACGGGCACAGATACGCAGTATTTT. Supplemented by reference TRBV9 and TRBJ2-3, the full variable domain reads DSGVTQTPKHLITATGQRVTLRCSPRSGDLSVYWYQQSLDQGLQFLIQYYNGEERAKGNILERFSAQQFPDLHSELNLSSLELGDSALYFCASSVAPSGRATGTDTQYFGPGTRLTVL.